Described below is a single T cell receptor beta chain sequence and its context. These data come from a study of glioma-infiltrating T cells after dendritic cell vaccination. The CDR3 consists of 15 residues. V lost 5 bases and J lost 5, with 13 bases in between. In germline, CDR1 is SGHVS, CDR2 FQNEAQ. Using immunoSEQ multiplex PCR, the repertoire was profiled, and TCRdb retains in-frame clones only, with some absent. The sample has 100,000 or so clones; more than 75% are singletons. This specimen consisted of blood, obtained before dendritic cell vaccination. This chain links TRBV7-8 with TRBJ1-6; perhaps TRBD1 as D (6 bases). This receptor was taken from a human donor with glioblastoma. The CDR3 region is CASSPGGLDNSPLHF. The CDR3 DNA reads TGTGCCAGCAGCCCGGGGGGGCTAGATAATTCACCCCTCCACTTT.